This T cell receptor beta chain was documented in a study of blood T cell repertoires in COVID-19. As processed by the authors: For nucleated cells, counts were estimated from reference gene primer amplification. Profiling relied on immunoSEQ multiplex PCR, and the TCRdb table lists in-frame clones only, not all of them. That table gives V, J and clone size, and the DNA gave D and trimming. The sample includes roughly 260,000 clones, approximately 89% seen only once; the top ten take roughly 9.8%. This CDR3 has 14 amino acids. V dropped 2 bases and J dropped 4; count of bases not matched to a gene: 2. The germline V gene has CDR1 SGHTA and CDR2 FQGTGA.

The clonotype comes from a man in his forties who had recovered from COVID-19. V and J are TRBV7-3 and TRBJ2-3, with 8 nucleotides matching TRBD2. The source material was peripheral blood. The CDR3 DNA sequence: TGTGCCAGCAGCTTAGAGACTAGCGCAGATACGCAGTATTTT. It codes for CASSLETSADTQYF.